What follows are 9 T cell receptor beta chains derived from one specimen sequenced in a study of radiation and T cells in renal cell carcinoma. Noted time point: baseline pretreatment blood. Described treatment: 15 Gy SBRT to primary tumor, nephrectomy 4 weeks later. Here immunoSEQ multiplex PCR was the method, and the copy in TCRdb shows in-frame clones only, minus some. This table holds 100,000 to 150,000 clones, roughly 80% found once. Source: blood, taken from a patient whose treatment included radiotherapy and nephrectomy. These receptors were taken from a woman aged 55 to 70 with renal cell carcinoma.

The sample holds a few counts of this clone. The chain is built from TRBV30 and TRBJ2-1, with D possibly TRBD2 on 6 matching bases. The CDR3 is made up of 14 amino acids. The germline V gene has CDR1 GTSNPN and CDR2 SVGIG (reference sequence). Deletions cut 2 bases from V and 1 base from J, with 9 bases between. CDR3 coding DNA: TGTGCCTGGAGTCCCGGGGGTTCCTACAATGAGCAGTTCTTC. Translated, it gives CAWSPGGSYNEQFF.

The chain recombines TRBV5-1 with TRBJ2-4, with 9 nucleotides matching TRBD1. This CDR3 has 15 amino acids. Germline loops: CDR1 SGHRS, CDR2 YFSETQ. V shed 3 bases, J shed 9 bases, and the junction held 10 bases outside the gene matches. DNA for the CDR3: TGCGCCAGCAGCTCGGCCGGGACAGGGAAATCCATTCAGTACTTC. Protein: CASSSAGTGKSIQYF.

V usage is TRBV19 and J usage is TRBJ2-2; no firm D call. There are 14 residues in the CDR3. Germline V gene data show CDR1 as LNHDA and CDR2 as SQIVND (reference sequence). The ends were cut back, 6 bases at V and 3 bases at J, with 11 bases in the middle. In DNA, the CDR3 is TGTGCCAGTAGACGGTCTCGAGACACCGGGGAGCTGTTTTTT. It translates to CASRRSRDTGELFF.

The chain couples TRBV2 to TRBJ1-2; 7 nucleotides line up with TRBD1. J lost 4 bases, V lost 4 bases, and 0 bases had no gene match. The CDR3 is made up of 12 amino acids. CDR1 is SNHLY and CDR2 is FYNNEI in the germline V gene. CDR3 nucleotide sequence: TGTGCCAGCAGTGGACAGGGCTATGGCTACACCTTC. Its translation is CASSGQGYGYTF.

The chain carries TRBV5-1 and TRBJ1-1, with D possibly TRBD1 on 5 matching bases. This CDR3 is 13 amino acids long. Trimming left V 2 bases short and J 1 base short, with 6 bases between. Germline V CDR1 and CDR2: SGHRS, YFSETQ. CDR3 region: CASSFQGNTEAFF. CDR3 sequence (DNA): TGCGCCAGCAGCTTCCAGGGGAACACTGAAGCTTTCTTT.

The rearrangement uses TRBV4-1 and TRBJ2-1; D uncertain. This CDR3 region has 18 residues. CDR1 MGHRA and CDR2 YSYEKL come from the germline V gene. Trimming removed 1 base at V and 2 bases at J, with 18 bases between. The CDR3 sequence: CASSQVDMGFSAYNEQFF. For the CDR3, the DNA is TGCGCCAGCAGCCAAGTTGATATGGGGTTCAGTGCCTACAATGAGCAGTTCTTC.

The V call is TRBV5-3, the J call TRBJ1-3, with D uncertain. TRBV5-3 is an open reading frame whose function is uncertain. V lost 4 bases and J 2 bases, leaving 13 bases between the germline ends. This CDR3 region has 15 residues. The CDR3: CARSLSICTGNTIYF. CDR3 sequence (DNA): TGTGCCAGAAGCCTTAGTATTTGTACTGGAAACACCATATATTTT.

The V call is TRBV4-2, the J call TRBJ2-2; 9 bases line up with TRBD1. The V gene end was trimmed by 3 bases and the J gene end by 7 bases; junction bases not matched to a gene: 12. Germline assignment: CDR1 LGHNA and CDR2 YNFKEQ. This CDR3 has 17 amino acids. In DNA form, the CDR3 reads TGTGCCAGCAGCCACTTAACGACAGGGGGGATTGACGGGGAGCTGTTTTTT. Amino acids: CASSHLTTGGIDGELFF.

This rearrangement joins TRBV7-9 to TRBJ1-1; the D is unclear. Trimming took off 5 bases at V and 3 bases at J, with 19 bases between the two ends. The CDR3 spans 16 residues. The germline V gene encodes CDR1 SEHNR and CDR2 FQNEAQ (reference sequence). CDR3 in DNA: TGTGCCAGCAGCCCCGAAGACGGACCGAAGGACACTGAAGCTTTCTTT. This sequence encodes CASSPEDGPKDTEAFF.